The T cell receptor (beta chain) described here comes from a study of beta chain features in type 1 diabetes. Reverse transcribing all isolated RNA meant expressed TCRB transcripts were sequenced. The table came from immunoSEQ multiplex PCR; TCRdb's copy has only in-frame clones and leaves some out. The table records roughly 400,000 clones, approximately 13% of them present only once. With V trimmed by 6 bases and J by 0 bases, 4 bases remained unmatched. This CDR3 spans 15 amino acids. Looked up from germline, CDR1 is SGHTA and CDR2 is FQGNSA. Sequenced sample: naive CD4+ T cells from blood. This sequence originates from a man aged 25 to 40 in good health. The chain uses TRBV7-2 and TRBJ1-4; 7 nucleotides agree with TRBD1. DNA of the CDR3: TGTGCCAGCAGGCCCAGGGGGACAACTAATGAAAAACTGTTTTTT. It specifies CASRPRGTTNEKLFF.